The TCR beta chain under discussion was sequenced for a study of blood T cell repertoires in COVID-19. Across the whole study: COVID-19 samples collected from the United States, Italy and Spain covered acute and convalescent phases. From T cells, B-cell-depleted T cells, or PBMCs came the material, which was cDNA or gDNA.

In the source study's methods: Counts of nucleated cells, estimated from reference gene primer amplification, were obtained. Measured with immunoSEQ multiplex PCR; TCRdb has only the in-frame clones, and not every one. The DNA gave D and trimming, while V, J and clone size come from that table. The repertoire has approximately 190,000 clones, roughly 80% of them found once; the top ten carry under 7.5%. CDR1 is MNHEY and CDR2 is SMNVEV in the germline V gene (reference sequence). Trimming took off 6 bases at V and 12 bases at J, with 15 bases between the two ends. The CDR3 runs 12 residues. The sequenced material came from peripheral blood. This sequence originates from a woman aged 40 to 55 with acute or convalescent COVID-19. The chain has TRBV27 and TRBJ2-1; the D gene is possibly TRBD2 (6 bases). The CDR3 is CASSLKGLPQFF. The CDR3 region has the DNA TGTGCCAGCAGCCTTAAGGGACTTCCGCAGTTCTTC.